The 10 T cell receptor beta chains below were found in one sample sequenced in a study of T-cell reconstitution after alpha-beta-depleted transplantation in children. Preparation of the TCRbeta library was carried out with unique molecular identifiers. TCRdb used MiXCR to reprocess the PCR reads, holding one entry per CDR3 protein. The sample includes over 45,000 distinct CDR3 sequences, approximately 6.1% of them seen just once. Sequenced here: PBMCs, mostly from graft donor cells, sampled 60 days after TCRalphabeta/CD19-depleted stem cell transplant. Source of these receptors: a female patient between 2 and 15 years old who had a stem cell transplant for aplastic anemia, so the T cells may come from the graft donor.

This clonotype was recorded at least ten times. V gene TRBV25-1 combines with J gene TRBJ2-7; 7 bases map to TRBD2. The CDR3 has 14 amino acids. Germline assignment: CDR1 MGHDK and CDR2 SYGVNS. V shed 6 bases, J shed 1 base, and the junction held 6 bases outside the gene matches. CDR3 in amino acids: CASSKPGLSYEQYF. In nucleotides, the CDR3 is TGTGCCAGCAGCAAGCCGGGACTATCCTACGAGCAGTACTTC.

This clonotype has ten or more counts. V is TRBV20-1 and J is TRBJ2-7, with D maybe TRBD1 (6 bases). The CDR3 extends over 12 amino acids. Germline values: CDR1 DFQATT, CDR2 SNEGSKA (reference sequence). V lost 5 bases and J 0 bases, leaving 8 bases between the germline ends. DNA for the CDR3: TGCAGTGCTCCGGACAGCTCCTACGAGCAGTACTTC. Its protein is CSAPDSSYEQYF.

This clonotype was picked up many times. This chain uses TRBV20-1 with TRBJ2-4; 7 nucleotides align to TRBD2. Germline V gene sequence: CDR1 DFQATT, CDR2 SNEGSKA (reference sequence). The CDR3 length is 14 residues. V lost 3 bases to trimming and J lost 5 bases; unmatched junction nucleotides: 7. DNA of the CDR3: TGCAGTGCTAGGCCAGCGGGAAAACAAAACATTCAGTACTTC. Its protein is CSARPAGKQNIQYF.

This CDR3 is CASSFSGHGGDTQYF. CDR3 nucleotide sequence: TGTGCCAGCAGTTTTTCTGGACACGGAGGAGATACGCAGTATTTT. The V gene is TRBV27, the J gene TRBJ2-3, with D perhaps matching TRBD1 or TRBD2 (5 bases each). Germline loops: CDR1 MNHEY, CDR2 SMNVEV (reference sequence). V lost 3 bases, J lost 5 bases, and 15 bases lay in between. This CDR3 is built from 15 residues.

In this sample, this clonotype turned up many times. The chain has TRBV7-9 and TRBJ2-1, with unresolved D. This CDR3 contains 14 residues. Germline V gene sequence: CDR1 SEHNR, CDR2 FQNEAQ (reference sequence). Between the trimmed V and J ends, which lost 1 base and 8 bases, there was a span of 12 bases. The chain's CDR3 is CASSLGVGDDEQFF. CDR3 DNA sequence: TGTGCCAGCAGCTTAGGGGTCGGTGACGATGAGCAGTTCTTC.

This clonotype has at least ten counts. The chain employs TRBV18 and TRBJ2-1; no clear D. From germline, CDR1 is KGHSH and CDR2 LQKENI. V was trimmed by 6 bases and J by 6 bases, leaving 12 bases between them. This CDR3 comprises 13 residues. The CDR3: CASSPSSRNEQFF. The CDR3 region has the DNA TGTGCCAGCTCTCCGAGTAGCCGCAATGAGCAGTTCTTC.

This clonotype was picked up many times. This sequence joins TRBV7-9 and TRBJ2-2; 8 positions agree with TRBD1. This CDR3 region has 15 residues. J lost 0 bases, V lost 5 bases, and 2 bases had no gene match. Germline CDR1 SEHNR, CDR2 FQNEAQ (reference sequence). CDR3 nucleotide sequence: TGTGCCAGCAGCCCACAGGGGGCGAACACCGGGGAGCTGTTTTTT. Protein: CASSPQGANTGELFF.

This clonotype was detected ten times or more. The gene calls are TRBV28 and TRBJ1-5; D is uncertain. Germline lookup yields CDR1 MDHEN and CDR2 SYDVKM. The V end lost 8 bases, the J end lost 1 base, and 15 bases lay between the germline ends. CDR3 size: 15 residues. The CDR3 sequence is CASEEWPHSNQPQHF. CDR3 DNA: TGTGCCAGCGAAGAATGGCCCCACAGCAATCAGCCCCAGCATTTT.

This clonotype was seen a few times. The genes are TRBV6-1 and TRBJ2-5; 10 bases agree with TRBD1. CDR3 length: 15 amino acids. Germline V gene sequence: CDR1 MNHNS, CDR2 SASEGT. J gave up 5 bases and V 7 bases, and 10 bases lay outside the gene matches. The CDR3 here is CASTFSTGGGETQYF. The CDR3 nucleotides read TGTGCCAGCACCTTTTCGACAGGGGGCGGTGAGACCCAGTACTTC.

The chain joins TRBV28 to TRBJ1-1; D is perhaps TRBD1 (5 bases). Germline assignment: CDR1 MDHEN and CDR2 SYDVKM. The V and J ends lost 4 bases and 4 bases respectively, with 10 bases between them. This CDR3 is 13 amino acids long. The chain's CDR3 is CASSSLGTTEAFF. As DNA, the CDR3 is TGTGCCAGCAGTTCCTTAGGGACCACTGAAGCTTTCTTT.